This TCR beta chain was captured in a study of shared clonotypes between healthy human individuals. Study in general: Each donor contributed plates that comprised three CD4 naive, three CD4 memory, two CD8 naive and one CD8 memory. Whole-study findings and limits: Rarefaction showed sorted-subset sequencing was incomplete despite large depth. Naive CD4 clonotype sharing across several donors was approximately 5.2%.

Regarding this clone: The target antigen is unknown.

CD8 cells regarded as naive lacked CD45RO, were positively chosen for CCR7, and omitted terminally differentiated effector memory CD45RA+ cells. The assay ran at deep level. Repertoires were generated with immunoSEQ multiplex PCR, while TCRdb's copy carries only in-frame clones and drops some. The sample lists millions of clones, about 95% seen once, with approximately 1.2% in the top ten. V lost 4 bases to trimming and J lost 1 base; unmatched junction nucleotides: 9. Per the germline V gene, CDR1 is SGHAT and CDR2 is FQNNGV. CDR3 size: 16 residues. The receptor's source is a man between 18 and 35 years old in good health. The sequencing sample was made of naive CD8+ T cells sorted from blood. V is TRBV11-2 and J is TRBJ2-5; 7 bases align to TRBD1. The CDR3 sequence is CASSSQDRWIQETQYF. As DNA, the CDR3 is TGTGCCAGCAGCTCACAGGACAGGTGGATCCAAGAGACCCAGTACTTC.